Reported below is one TCR beta chain. Its specific antigen is unknown. This may be a read error: a much more frequent sequence differs by one nucleotide. The data derive from a study of blood T cells in healthy people across ages (dated by TCRdb to between 2015 and 2016). A note on the overall study: In model experiments, roughly one uniquely barcoded TCR beta cDNA molecule per two T cells was captured by template switching. Age-related changes in TCR beta repertoire diversity were measured in the study by deep sequencing normalized with unique cDNA molecular identifiers. Donors were grouped into four age groups: young (average approximately 15 years), middle-aged (39), aged (about 59) and long-lived (just over 80). To avoid experimental bias, donors of different ages were spread randomly across the sequencing lanes. For two donors (one aged 18 to 29 and one aged 80 or older), the study analyzed two additional independent replicas of 1 million unique cDNA reads from the same blood draw.

General study outcomes and caveats: Estimates of total diversity based on one million sequenced T cells were regarded as lower bounds and as underestimates. A strong correlation was found between observed TCR beta diversity and the percentage of naive T cells measured by flow cytometry. The CMV infection status of donors was not known, potentially confounding age-related changes in expanded clonotypes. Compared with the aged group, the long-lived group had more naive CD4+ T cells, fewer expanded clones and increased TCR diversity, suggesting age selection. Bulk unsorted PBMC profiling prevented conclusive comparison of naive and antigen-experienced compartments. As age increased, observed TCR beta diversity per million T cells dropped in a roughly linear way, and a significant reduction was already evident by age 40.

Libraries were constructed by 5' RACE. The reads were generated on an Illumina HiSeq 2500. A second PCR of roughly 7 to 12 cycles was performed with a sample-barcoded 5' primer and a J-beta primer mix. Each TCR beta cDNA molecule received a unique molecular identifier from a template-switch 5' adaptor carrying 12 random nucleotides. At least 2.5 million CDR3-containing paired-end reads were obtained from each sample. First-strand cDNA was synthesized from all RNA with the Mint cDNA synthesis kit, primed by a TRBC-specific oligonucleotide. Following uracil-DNA glycosylase treatment, all cDNA underwent a first 18-cycle PCR with the universal primers M1SS and BC2_uni_R. Under the source paper's analysis protocol: For normalization, 1 million high-quality reads, each with a distinct molecular identifier, were randomly selected from each sample. Instead of being binned into consensus sequences, reads that shared molecular identifiers were thrown out. MiTCR, run with a Q25 quality threshold and the strictest error-elimination algorithm, handled CDR3 identification, clonotype clustering and error correction. A nonparametric unseen species model using Euler transformation provided a lower-bound estimate of total TCR beta diversity. The public reads were reprocessed in TCRdb via fastp at Q25 and MiXCR, keeping in-frame beta chains. CDR3 protein duplicates are merged, each entry listing the most common genes and DNA. The V and J calls were determined by TCRdb, not by the authors. The sample table shows some 670,000 distinct CDR3 sequences, and over 40% are seen once. About 14% of the sample is in the top ten clones.

Systemically healthy Caucasian individuals from Russia, 39 in total and aged about 6 to 100 years, were included as donors. Ten milliliters of peripheral blood were drawn from each donor into EDTA-treated Vacutainer tubes. Ficoll-Paque density-gradient centrifugation was used to isolate PBMCs, with at least 6.5 million per sample. Total RNA was extracted from PBMCs with Trizol reagent, with at least 5.5 micrograms obtained per sample. The percentages of naive CD45RAhigh/CD27high T cells were determined by flow cytometry on a PBMC aliquot from every donor. Sample: blood. The clonotype comes from a woman aged 80 or over in good health.

The CDR3 reads CSVESRGLQETQYF. The bases are TGCAGCGTTGAGTCCAGGGGGCTCCAAGAGACCCAGTACTTC. The chain is made from TRBV29-1 and TRBJ2-5; 8 junctional bases match TRBD1. CDR1 and CDR2 are drawn from the germline V gene: SQVTM, ANQGSEA. V ends up 3 bases short and J 1 base short, with an unmatched junction base count of 4. The CDR3 numbers 14 residues from cysteine through phenylalanine. The kept DNA is CDR3 alone, 42 bases in frame from the first base. The CDR3 plus the reference TRBV29-1 and TRBJ2-5 genes for the other parts give the full variable domain: SAVISQKPSRDICQRGTSLTIQCQVDSQVTMMFWYRQQPGQSLTLIATANQGSEATYESGFVIDKFPISRPNLTFSTLTVSNMSPEDSSIYLCSVESRGLQETQYFGPGTRLLVL.